This TCR beta chain was obtained from a study of cytomegalovirus exposure and HLA in healthy donors. Assay used: immunoSEQ multiplex PCR; TCRdb lists only in-frame clones, some missing. The table lists about 160,000 clones, 95% to 96% of them singletons. A remark on this clone: Its target is unknown.

The CDR3 has 17 amino acids. Trimming took 5 bases from V and 6 from J; bases not matched to a gene: 10. CDR1 and CDR2 from the germline V gene are SGHNT and YENEEA. Study observations and caveats: The dataset shows that most TCR sequences were rare, while some public TCRs occurred in many donors. According to reports, the classifier identified cytomegalovirus status with high specificity and sensitivity.

This TCR came from a young woman in good health and CMV-seronegative. The chain joins TRBV11-3 to TRBJ2-1; 13 bases are a match to TRBD2. Sequenced: PBMCs. CDR3 sequence reads: CASSNRLGLAGPNEQFF. The CDR3 DNA reads TGTGCCAGCAGCAACCGGTTGGGACTAGCGGGGCCCAATGAGCAGTTCTTC.